This paragraph reports one T cell receptor beta chain. Its specificity is unknown. This entry belongs to a study of Ad26.COV2.S vaccination and SARS-CoV-2 variants. Study observations and caveats: Substantial breadth in spike-specific CD8+ and CD4+ T cell responses was reportedly seen after vaccination.

Documented treatment: 15 to 20 received Ad26.COV2.S at low or high dose, single or two shots; roughly five received placebo; per-sample allocation not given. Collection of the samples took place on day 63 after the first injection of vaccine or placebo. Trimming took off 4 bases at V and 6 bases at J, with 15 bases between the two ends. The CDR3 runs 15 residues. CDR1 is MNHEY, CDR2 SVGAGI, per germline. The assay was immunoSEQ multiplex PCR, and TCRdb's table has in-frame clones only and misses some. Counted here are 250,000 to 300,000 clones, about 90% occurring once; the ten biggest clones make up about 3.5%.

This clonotype originated in a person aged 18-60 years who received the Ad26.COV2.S COVID-19 vaccine or a placebo. The sample was peripheral blood, taken in a trial of Ad26.COV2.S vaccine versus placebo. The V gene is TRBV6-5, the J gene TRBJ1-4; the D gene is possibly TRBD1 (6 bases). The CDR3: CASSSLRGYHEKLFF. The CDR3 DNA sequence: TGTGCCAGCAGTTCCCTCAGGGGATATCATGAAAAACTGTTTTTT.